Detailed here is one T cell receptor (beta chain). The sample belongs to a study of tumour-infiltrating T cells in Burkitt lymphoma. Study summary: Productive clonality predicted overall and progression-free survival.

Profiling relied on immunoSEQ multiplex PCR, and the TCRdb table lists in-frame clones only, not all of them. The sample lists roughly 15,000 clones; roughly 85% were seen once. With 4 bases clipped from V and 1 base from J, the junction kept 3 bases outside the gene matches. The germline V gene has CDR1 LNHDA and CDR2 SQIVND (reference sequence). This CDR3 region has 14 residues. V is TRBV19 and J is TRBJ2-5, with 7 bases that match TRBD2. The sample consisted of tumor tissue. This sequence originates from a human donor with diffuse large B-cell lymphoma. In DNA, the CDR3 is TGTGCCAGTAGTACGGGAGGAGGCCAAGAGACCCAGTACTTC. As protein: CASSTGGGQETQYF.